This is a list of T cell receptor beta chains from one sample in a study of patients and donors after allogeneic stem cell transplantation. One entry per CDR3 protein results from TCRdb running MiXCR on the RT-PCR reads. The table lists 900,000 to 1,000,000 distinct CDR3 sequences, 15% to 20% of them singletons. Material for sequencing was blood, either unsorted or a sorted T cell fraction (not recorded which). The receptors shown here come from a human donor who was either an allogeneic HSCT recipient or a stem cell or donor lymphocyte infusion donor (not recorded which). It is not recorded whose cells these are; they may come from a transplant donor. The CDR3 runs from the conserved cysteine through the conserved F or W. D genes are given only for firm matches. Rows may omit the clone size; those that give it use once, few, many or a size class.

>-|TRBJ2-3|TRBV6-5|-
TGTGCCAGCAGATTACTAGGCACAGATACGCAGTATTTT
CASRLLGTDTQYF
>-|TRBJ2-7|TRBV27|-
TGTGCCAGCAGTTTATTGCCTGGCATCCAAGGGGGGCAGTACTTC
CASSLLPGIQGGQYF
>many|TRBJ1-2|TRBV20-1|-
TGCAAATCTACTGGCTACACCTTC
CKSTGYTF
>-|TRBJ2-5|TRBV5-1|-
TGCGCCAGCAGCTTTCGGGCGACCGAAGAGACCCAGTACTTC
CASSFRATEETQYF
>many|TRBJ1-2|TRBV12-3/TRBV12-4|-
TGTGCCAGCAGTAAGACAGGCTATGGCTACACCTTC
CASSKTGYGYTF
>-|TRBJ2-1|TRBV6-2/TRBV6-3|-
TGTGCCAGCAGTTACCCAGCCCCCACGGGGGCCAATGAGCAGTTCTTC
CASSYPAPTGANEQFF
>once|TRBJ2-7|TRBV19|-
TGTGCCAGTAGTGGAGGGACGGTCACCTACGAGCAGTACTTC
CASSGGTVTYEQYF
>few|TRBJ2-1|TRBV11-1|TRBD1
TGTGCCAGCAGCTCCCGGACAGGGTCGAATGAGCAGTTCTTC
CASSSRTGSNEQFF
>few|TRBJ2-7|TRBV2|-
TGTGCCAGCATACAGTCCACCCACGAGCAGTACTTC
CASIQSTHEQYF
>few|TRBJ2-5|TRBV20-1|TRBD2
TGCAGTGCTAGAATTGGACTAGCGGGGGGGTTTGAGACCCAGTACTTC
CSARIGLAGGFETQYF
>-|TRBJ2-7|TRBV6-4|-
TGTGCCAGCAGTGTGGCTAAATGGGACGGCTACGAGCAGTACTTC
CASSVAKWDGYEQYF
>-|TRBJ2-1|TRBV20-1|-
TGCAGTGCTAGCGGAGGACGCGGCAAGTACAATGAGCAGTTCTTC
CSASGGRGKYNEQFF
>few|TRBJ2-7|TRBV6-2/TRBV6-3|TRBD1
TGTGCCAGCGGGGAGAGGGGGCAAAGCCACGAGCAGTACTTC
CASGERGQSHEQYF
>-|TRBJ1-2|TRBV12-3/TRBV12-4|-
TGTGCCAGCAGTTTAAAGGGACGGAATAACTATGGCTACACCTTC
CASSLKGRNNYGYTF
>-|TRBJ2-5|TRBV29-1|-
TGCAGCGCCGAGCGGAGGGTGGCCCAGGGGACCCAGTACTTC
CSAERRVAQGTQYF
>few|TRBJ1-2|TRBV10-3|-
TGTGCCATCAGTGAAGGTGGGGGCTATGGCTACACCTTC
CAISEGGGYGYTF
>-|TRBJ2-1|TRBV11-3|-
TGTGCCAGCAGCAGTATAGCGCGACCTAGGTATGAGCAGTTCTTC
CASSSIARPRYEQFF
>few|TRBJ2-3|TRBV5-4|-
TGTGCCAGCAGCGCCGGACTTATCCAAAACACAGATACGCAGTATTTT
CASSAGLIQNTDTQYF
>few|TRBJ2-6|TRBV5-1|-
TGCGCCAGCAGCCGCTTTACAGGCTCTGGGGCCAACGTCCTGACTTTC
CASSRFTGSGANVLTF
>many|TRBJ1-1|TRBV12-3/TRBV12-4|-
TGTGCCAGCAGTTTTCATAACACTGAAGCTTTCTTT
CASSFHNTEAFF
>few|TRBJ1-2|TRBV28|TRBD1
TGTGCCAGCAGTTCGATAGGGACAGGGCGGTATGGCTACACCTTC
CASSSIGTGRYGYTF
>few|TRBJ2-2|TRBV7-3|TRBD1
TGTTCCAGCAGCTTACGAGTCACACAGGGGACGACCGGGGAGCTGTTTTTT
CSSSLRVTQGTTGELFF
>few|TRBJ2-1|TRBV7-9|TRBD2
TGTGCCAGCAGCCGCGGGGGGTTCTTC
CASSRGGFF
>-|TRBJ1-3|TRBV5-6|-
TGTGCCAGCAGCTATATGGGGGACGCTGGAAACACCATATATTTT
CASSYMGDAGNTIYF
>-|TRBJ2-5|TRBV27|-
TGTGCCAGCAGTTCTCCGCGTAAAGAGACCCAGTACTTC
CASSSPRKETQYF
>few|TRBJ2-1|TRBV5-1|TRBD1
TGCGCCAGCAGCGTCGGGACAGGGGGCAATGAGCAGTTCTTC
CASSVGTGGNEQFF
>-|TRBJ2-7|TRBV28|TRBD2
TGTGCCAGCAGCAGCGGGAAGAGCCTCCTCTACGAGCAGTACTTC
CASSSGKSLLYEQYF
>-|TRBJ2-2|TRBV4-1|-
TGCGCCAGCAGCCATGTTGCGGTGTATGGCACCGGGGAGCTGTTTTTT
CASSHVAVYGTGELFF
>few|TRBJ2-7|TRBV12-3/TRBV12-4|TRBD2
TGTGCCAGCAGTAAGACTAGCGGGGGGGGGTACGAGCAGTACTTC
CASSKTSGGGYEQYF
>-|TRBJ2-4|TRBV15|-
TGTGCCACCAGCAGAGATACCACTGACCGCGCGATAGCCAAAAACATTCAGTACTTC
CATSRDTTDRAIAKNIQYF
>-|TRBJ2-1|TRBV9|-
TGTGCCAGCAGCGTAAACCATGTCCCCGCGGGTGAGCAGTTCTTC
CASSVNHVPAGEQFF
>-|TRBJ2-2|TRBV7-2|-
TGTGCCAGCAGCTTGGGCAGGTGGGACACCGGGGAGCTGTTTTTT
CASSLGRWDTGELFF
>-|TRBJ2-5|TRBV5-1|-
TGCGCCAGCAGCTTGGTGGAAGGGTTGGAGACCCAGTACTTC
CASSLVEGLETQYF
>many|TRBJ2-1|TRBV10-3|-
TGTGCCATCAGTACCGGGCCACAGGAGCAGTTCTTC
CAISTGPQEQFF
>few|TRBJ2-1|TRBV20-1|TRBD2
TGCAGTGCAATGCGGGCTAGCGGGATGAACAATGAGCAGTTCTTC
CSAMRASGMNNEQFF
>-|TRBJ2-7|TRBV5-1|TRBD2
TGCGCCAGCAGCGAACCACTAGCGGGACGCTACGAGCAGTACTTC
CASSEPLAGRYEQYF
>-|TRBJ1-1|TRBV7-6|-
TGTGCCAGCAGCTTAGATGCCCACATGAACACTGAAGCTTTCTTT
CASSLDAHMNTEAFF